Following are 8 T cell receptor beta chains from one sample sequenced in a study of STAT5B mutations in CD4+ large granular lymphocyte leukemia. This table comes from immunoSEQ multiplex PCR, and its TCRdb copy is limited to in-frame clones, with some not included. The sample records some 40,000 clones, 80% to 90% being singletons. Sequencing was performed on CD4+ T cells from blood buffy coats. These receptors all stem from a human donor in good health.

The CDR3 loop reads CASSQGSLGGRGETQYF. The CDR3 DNA reads TGCGCCAGCAGCCAAGGATCGTTGGGCGGGAGGGGAGAGACCCAGTACTTC. The rearrangement links TRBV4-1 to TRBJ2-5; TRBD2 aligns across 9 bases. After removal of 1 base from V and 4 bases from J, the junction contained 10 bases not matched to a gene. CDR3 length: 17 amino acids. The germline CDR1 and CDR2 sequences are MGHRA and YSYEKL.

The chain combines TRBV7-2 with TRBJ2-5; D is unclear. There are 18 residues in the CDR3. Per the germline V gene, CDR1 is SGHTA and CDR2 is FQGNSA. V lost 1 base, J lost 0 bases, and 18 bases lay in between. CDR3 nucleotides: TGTGCCAGCAGCTTAGGAGGTTTGGCGGTATCTTACCAAGAGACCCAGTACTTC. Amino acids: CASSLGGLAVSYQETQYF. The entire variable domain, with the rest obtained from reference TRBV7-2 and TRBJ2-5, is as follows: GAGVSQSPSNKVTEKGKDVELRCDPISGHTALYWYRQSLGQGLEFLIYFQGNSAPDKSGLPSDRFSAERTGGSVSTLTIQRTQQEDSAVYLCASSLGGLAVSYQETQYFGPGTRLLVL.

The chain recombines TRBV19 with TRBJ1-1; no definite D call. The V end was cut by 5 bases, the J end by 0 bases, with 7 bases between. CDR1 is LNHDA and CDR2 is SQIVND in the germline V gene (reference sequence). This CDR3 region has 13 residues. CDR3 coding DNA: TGTGCCAGTAGTTTACATGTGAACACTGAAGCTTTCTTT. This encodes CASSLHVNTEAFF.

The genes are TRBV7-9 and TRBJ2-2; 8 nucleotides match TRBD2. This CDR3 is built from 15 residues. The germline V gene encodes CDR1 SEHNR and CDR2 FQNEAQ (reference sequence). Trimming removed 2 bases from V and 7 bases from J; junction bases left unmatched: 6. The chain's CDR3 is CASSLKREGLGELFF. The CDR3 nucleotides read TGTGCCAGCAGCTTAAAACGGGAGGGCCTCGGGGAGCTGTTTTTT.

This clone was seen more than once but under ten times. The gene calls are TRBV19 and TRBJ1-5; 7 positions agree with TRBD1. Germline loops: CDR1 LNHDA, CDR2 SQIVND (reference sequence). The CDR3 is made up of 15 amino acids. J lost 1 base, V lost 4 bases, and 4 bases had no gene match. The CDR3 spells CASSKQGMSNQPQHF. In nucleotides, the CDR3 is TGTGCCAGTAGTAAACAGGGGATGAGCAATCAGCCCCAGCATTTT. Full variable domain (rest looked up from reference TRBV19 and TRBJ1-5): DGGITQSPKYLFRKEGQNVTLSCEQNLNHDAMYWYRQDPGQGLRLIYYSQIVNDFQKGDIAEGYSVSREKKESFPLTVTSAQKNPTAFYLCASSKQGMSNQPQHFGDGTRLSIL.

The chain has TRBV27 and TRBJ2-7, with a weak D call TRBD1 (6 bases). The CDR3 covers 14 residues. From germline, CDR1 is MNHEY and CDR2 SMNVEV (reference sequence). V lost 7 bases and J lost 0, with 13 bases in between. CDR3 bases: TGTGCCAGCAAAAGAGGGGGTAGCTCCTACGAGCAGTACTTC. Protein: CASKRGGSSYEQYF.

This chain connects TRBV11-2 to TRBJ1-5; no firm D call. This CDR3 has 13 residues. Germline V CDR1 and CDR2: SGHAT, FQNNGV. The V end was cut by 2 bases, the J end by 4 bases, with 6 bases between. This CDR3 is CASSLKGNQPQHF. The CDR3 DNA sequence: TGTGCCAGCAGCTTAAAAGGGAATCAGCCCCAGCATTTT.

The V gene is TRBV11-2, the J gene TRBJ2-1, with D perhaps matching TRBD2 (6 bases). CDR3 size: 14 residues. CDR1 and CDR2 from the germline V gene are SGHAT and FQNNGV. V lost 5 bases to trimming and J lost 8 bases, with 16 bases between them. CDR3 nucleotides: TGTGCCAGCAGCCTCAACCGGGACTTTTATGAGCAGTTCTTC. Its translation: CASSLNRDFYEQFF.